Included here is one T cell receptor beta chain sequence, with context. Its antigen is unknown. This sample is part of a study of T cell repertoires in cytomegalovirus infection. Findings of the study overall: HLA-C-restricted CMV clonotypes gave the most frequent clonotype in two of eight donors.

The V and J ends lost 4 bases and 5 bases respectively, with 11 bases between them. The germline CDR1 and CDR2 sequences are SGHVS and FQNEAQ. CDR3 length: 13 amino acids. MiXCR was run by TCRdb on the reads, yielding one entry per CDR3 protein. The top ten hold approximately 13% of the sample, which has fewer than 950,000 distinct CDR3 sequences, 32% seen once. Here the sequenced sample was cultured CD8+ T cells from PBMCs, taken from culture after CMV antigen stimulation. This TCR came from a human donor in good health (CMV status not recorded). Some clones in this sample may be carry-over from other donors' samples. This chain connects TRBV7-8 to TRBJ2-5, with TRBD1 as a possible D gene (5 bases). CDR3 protein: CASSSGFWETQYF. The CDR3 DNA is TGTGCCAGCAGCTCAGGGTTCTGGGAGACCCAGTACTTC.